Listed below are T cell receptor beta chains from one sample, sequenced in a study of T cells in Graves' hyperthyroidism and ophthalmopathy. MiXCR, applied by TCRdb to the multiplex PCR reads, yields one record per CDR3 protein. The repertoire has roughly 740,000 distinct CDR3 sequences, 15% to 20% of them found once; the top ten carry under 10%. The sequenced sample consisted of blood. These receptors were collected from a man in his late teens or twenties with Graves' hyperthyroidism. CDR3s include the opening cysteine and the closing phenylalanine or tryptophan. Fields, in order: V gene, D gene, CDR3 protein. The D gene is left open where the match is weak.

V gene: TRBV12-3/TRBV12-4
D gene: TRBD1
CDR3 protein: CASSLGQGDNQPQHF

V gene: TRBV5-5
D gene: -
CDR3 protein: CASEGLRLTSYEQYF

V gene: TRBV4-2
D gene: -
CDR3 protein: CASSQGASVNEQFF

V gene: TRBV11-2
D gene: -
CDR3 protein: CASSLGRGGYEQYF

V gene: TRBV28
D gene: -
CDR3 protein: CASSLWTTNTGELFF

V gene: TRBV10-3
D gene: -
CDR3 protein: CAISESLFKVPYEQYF

V gene: TRBV2
D gene: TRBD1
CDR3 protein: CASEPGQLTYEQYF

V gene: TRBV12-3/TRBV12-4
D gene: TRBD1
CDR3 protein: CASSTGDGRFEKGYEQYF

V gene: TRBV20-1
D gene: -
CDR3 protein: CSASGSPYEQYF

V gene: TRBV19
D gene: -
CDR3 protein: CASSISDFGPSWQFF

V gene: TRBV19
D gene: TRBD2
CDR3 protein: CASSTVSGIYNEQFF

V gene: TRBV7-9
D gene: -
CDR3 protein: CASSLAPGVSSYNEQFF

V gene: TRBV28
D gene: TRBD2
CDR3 protein: CASSSLAGGVPYEQYF

V gene: TRBV30
D gene: TRBD1
CDR3 protein: CAWSDPDRGVDYGYTF

V gene: TRBV19
D gene: TRBD2
CDR3 protein: CASSLGLPGDNEQFF

V gene: TRBV19
D gene: TRBD1
CDR3 protein: CASSLWTGPQPQHF

V gene: TRBV4-2
D gene: -
CDR3 protein: CASSQGGASNEKLFF

V gene: TRBV7-8
D gene: -
CDR3 protein: CASSLGKTYEQYF

V gene: TRBV13
D gene: TRBD1
CDR3 protein: CASSLLQGSYGYTF

V gene: TRBV4-1
D gene: -
CDR3 protein: CASSPGNRADEQYF

V gene: TRBV28
D gene: -
CDR3 protein: CASSLVGGGLGDTQYF

V gene: TRBV7-9
D gene: -
CDR3 protein: CASSLTLGTGELFF

V gene: TRBV4-1
D gene: TRBD1
CDR3 protein: CASSRQQGISEAFF

V gene: TRBV6-2/TRBV6-3
D gene: -
CDR3 protein: CASIEGGGTDTQYF

V gene: TRBV11-2
D gene: -
CDR3 protein: CASSLAPFLSEQYF

V gene: TRBV7-8
D gene: -
CDR3 protein: CASSLVQGQTQYF

V gene: TRBV10-3
D gene: -
CDR3 protein: CAISDHKSSGNTIYF

V gene: TRBV10-2
D gene: -
CDR3 protein: CASSLGTIYSSGNTIYF

V gene: TRBV29-1
D gene: -
CDR3 protein: CSVEDQADGLYEQYF

V gene: TRBV2
D gene: TRBD2
CDR3 protein: CASSPTSYYNEQFF

V gene: TRBV28
D gene: -
CDR3 protein: CASSSRLIDSTDTQYF

V gene: TRBV5-4
D gene: -
CDR3 protein: CASSLAGSTQETQYF

V gene: TRBV7-9
D gene: TRBD1
CDR3 protein: CASRGDGDSPFEAFF

V gene: TRBV7-6
D gene: TRBD2
CDR3 protein: CASRGLAGSTGELFF

V gene: TRBV4-3
D gene: TRBD2
CDR3 protein: CASSQGDYHNEQFF

V gene: TRBV6-4
D gene: -
CDR3 protein: CASSDQGSTGELFF

V gene: TRBV7-8
D gene: -
CDR3 protein: CASSLRTESYEQYF

V gene: TRBV4-3
D gene: TRBD2
CDR3 protein: CASSQEKGGRNNYEQFF

V gene: TRBV7-3
D gene: -
CDR3 protein: CASSLFGVADTNEQFF

V gene: TRBV7-2
D gene: -
CDR3 protein: CASSLANGAQPQHF

V gene: TRBV18
D gene: TRBD1
CDR3 protein: CASSLQTGKRTDTQYF

V gene: TRBV5-1
D gene: -
CDR3 protein: CASSPGTSQGFYEQYF

V gene: TRBV14
D gene: -
CDR3 protein: CASSQAGLTHTQYF

V gene: TRBV2
D gene: TRBD1
CDR3 protein: CASRGRGLGTEAFF

V gene: TRBV28
D gene: -
CDR3 protein: CASSINPATEQFF

V gene: TRBV9
D gene: TRBD1
CDR3 protein: CASSVRTGGTYNEQFF

V gene: TRBV29-1
D gene: -
CDR3 protein: CSVGLGSRGDTQYF

V gene: TRBV20-1
D gene: -
CDR3 protein: CSARDLLRTGELFF

V gene: TRBV6-2/TRBV6-3
D gene: -
CDR3 protein: CASSYAQGTREKLFF

V gene: TRBV28
D gene: TRBD2
CDR3 protein: CASSPPGLAGREQFF